Listed here is a single T cell receptor (beta chain). Trimming took off 3 bases at V and 7 bases at J, with 15 bases between the two ends. The CDR3 has 14 residues. This entry belongs to a study of T cell repertoires in cytomegalovirus infection. A single record per CDR3 protein comes from TCRdb applying MiXCR to the reads. The sample carries 200,000 to 300,000 distinct CDR3 sequences, roughly an eighth recorded once. Sequencing input: PBMCs. The origin of this receptor is a human donor in good health (CMV status not recorded). Some clones in this sample may be carry-over from other donors' samples. The chain joins TRBV12-3 or TRBV12-4 to TRBJ1-2; no reliable D call. This CDR3 reads CASSLGTRLGGYTF. The CDR3 DNA follows: TGTGCCAGCAGTTTGGGTACTCGCCTGGGTGGCTACACCTTC.